These 27 T cell receptor beta chains were all obtained from the same sample, sequenced in a study of a mutant IDH1 vaccine in newly diagnosed glioma. Time point noted: baseline, week 1 (first vaccination visit). The treatment was: pre-vaccination baseline after standard-of-care therapy. Profiled with immunoSEQ multiplex PCR; TCRdb holds only in-frame clones, not every one. The sample has tens of thousands of clones; more than 80% are singletons. Material: PBMCs, obtained from a glioma patient treated with radiotherapy, temozolomide or both. Every receptor here comes from a man aged 35-49 years with glioma.

This clone was counted a few times. This chain links TRBV11-2 with TRBJ1-4; D is unresolved. There are 15 residues in the CDR3. CDR1 is SGHAT and CDR2 is FQNNGV in the germline V gene. The germline V and J ends were trimmed by 5 bases and 8 bases, with 18 bases remaining between them. CDR3: CASSPLLWRGEKLFF. DNA for the CDR3: TGTGCCAGCAGCCCGCTCCTCTGGAGAGGGGAAAAACTGTTTTTT.

This clone was observed a single time. The rearrangement links TRBV6-1 to TRBJ1-5; D uncertain. Trimming took off 3 bases at V and 2 bases at J, with 11 bases between the two ends. The CDR3 runs to 15 residues. From germline, CDR1 is MNHNS and CDR2 SASEGT. The CDR3 protein is CASSDGRVGNQPQHF. As DNA, the CDR3 is TGTGCCAGCAGTGATGGGAGGGTTGGCAATCAGCCCCAGCATTTT.

The chain employs TRBV4-2 and TRBJ2-2; D unclear. Germline-derived CDR1 and CDR2 are LGHNA and YNFKEQ. Trimming left V 3 bases short and J 5 bases short, with 19 bases between. The CDR3 extends over 17 amino acids. DNA of the CDR3: TGTGCCAGCAGCCATCCGGGCTTTTTCCGAGAGACCGGGGAGCTGTTTTTT. This encodes CASSHPGFFRETGELFF.

V gene TRBV2 combines with J gene TRBJ2-7; maybe TRBD1 (6 bases). This CDR3 has 12 residues. The V end lost 7 bases, the J end lost 7 bases, and 14 bases lay between the germline ends. Germline V CDR1 and CDR2: SNHLY, FYNNEI. The CDR3 spells CASNLPGQEQYF. The CDR3 nucleotides read TGTGCCAGCAATCTTCCGGGACAAGAGCAGTACTTC.

The chain is built from TRBV7-2 and TRBJ2-7; D is undetermined. This CDR3 has 13 amino acids. Germline assignment: CDR1 SGHTA and CDR2 FQGNSA. Trimming took 5 bases from V and 6 from J, leaving 14 bases between them. The CDR3 bases are TGTGCCAGCAGCCCCTGGTACGGACCCGAGCAGTACTTC. Translating it yields CASSPWYGPEQYF. Together with reference TRBV7-2 and TRBJ2-7, the CDR3 gives the full variable domain: GAGVSQSPSNKVTEKGKDVELRCDPISGHTALYWYRQSLGQGLEFLIYFQGNSAPDKSGLPSDRFSAERTGGSVSTLTIQRTQQEDSAVYLCASSPWYGPEQYFGPGTRLTVT.

This clone came up once. This chain's CDR3 is CASSQGALVNTEAFF. As DNA, the CDR3 is TGTGCCAGTAGTCAGGGGGCGTTGGTGAACACTGAAGCTTTCTTT. The chain links TRBV19 to TRBJ1-1, with 8 bases fitting TRBD1. Trimming took 5 bases from V and 0 from J; bases not matched to a gene: 5. The CDR3 contains 15 residues. CDR1 LNHDA and CDR2 SQIVND come from the germline V gene (reference sequence).

The V gene is TRBV19, the J gene TRBJ2-7; TRBD2 matches at 10 bases. Trimming at V came to 4 bases and at J to 3 bases, leaving 6 bases not matched to a gene. The CDR3 spans 15 residues. The germline gives CDR1 LNHDA, CDR2 SQIVND (reference sequence). DNA for the CDR3: TGTGCCAGTAGTAGACCAACTAGCGGGAACTACGAGCAGTACTTC. Amino acids: CASSRPTSGNYEQYF.

This clone was recorded only once. The rearrangement links TRBV19 to TRBJ2-7; maybe TRBD1 (5 bases). This CDR3 spans 12 amino acids. Looked up from germline, CDR1 is LNHDA and CDR2 is SQIVND (reference sequence). Trimming left V 8 bases short and J 4 bases short, with 12 bases between. The CDR3 nucleotides are TGTGCCAGTCCGCTTCAGGGTTACGAGCAGTACTTC. Its translation is CASPLQGYEQYF.

The CDR3 region is CASRWTGDSYEQYF. The CDR3 DNA follows: TGTGCCAGCAGGTGGACAGGGGACTCCTACGAGCAGTACTTC. The V gene is TRBV7-9, the J gene TRBJ2-7; 9 nucleotides match TRBD1. J was trimmed by 0 bases and V by 6 bases; bases with no gene match: 3. The CDR3 has 14 residues. Per the germline V gene, CDR1 is SEHNR and CDR2 is FQNEAQ (reference sequence).

In this sample, this clone turned up once. J is TRBJ1-4 and V is TRBV6-4; D remains ambiguous. Trimming removed 4 bases at V and 0 bases at J, with 12 bases between. Germline V gene sequence: CDR1 MRHNA, CDR2 SNTAGT. CDR3 length equals 16 residues. CDR3 nucleotides: TGTGCCAGCAGTGGCCCTCAATCGGCAACTAATGAAAAACTGTTTTTT. Its protein product is CASSGPQSATNEKLFF.

The J gene is TRBJ2-3, the V gene TRBV14, with 9 bases lining up with TRBD2. This CDR3 spans 16 amino acids. V gave up 1 base and J gave up 3 bases; unmatched junction bases: 5. From germline, CDR1 is SGHDN and CDR2 FVKESK. The CDR3 sequence is CASSQVVAGVTDTQYF. CDR3 nucleotides: TGTGCCAGCAGCCAAGTGGTAGCGGGAGTGACAGATACGCAGTATTTT. The full variable domain, rest sourced from reference TRBV14 and TRBJ2-3, is EAGVTQFPSHSVIEKGQTVTLRCDPISGHDNLYWYRRVMGKEIKFLLHFVKESKQDESGMPNNRFLAERTGGTYSTLKVQPAELEDSGVYFCASSQVVAGVTDTQYFGPGTRLTVL.

The chain is built from TRBV5-1 and TRBJ2-7; 7 nucleotides match TRBD2. The J segment lost 2 bases and the V segment lost 0 bases, leaving 2 bases of the junction unmatched. CDR1 and CDR2 from the germline V gene are SGHRS and YFSETQ. This CDR3 is 14 amino acids long. CDR3 nucleotides: TGCGCCAGCAGCTTGGGGAGCGGGGCCTACGAGCAGTACTTC. Translated, it gives CASSLGSGAYEQYF.

The chain links TRBV11-2 to TRBJ2-2, with 12 bases lining up with TRBD2. The V gene end was trimmed by 5 bases and the J gene end by 7 bases; junction bases not matched to a gene: 11. There are 17 residues in the CDR3. Looked up from germline, CDR1 is SGHAT and CDR2 is FQNNGV. CDR3 residues: CASSPRLAGDEVGELFF. The CDR3 bases are TGTGCCAGCAGCCCAAGACTAGCGGGAGATGAAGTCGGGGAGCTGTTTTTT.

This sequence joins TRBV6-6 and TRBJ2-6; D might be TRBD2 (7 bases). The V gene lost 6 bases and the J gene lost 3 bases, with 15 bases spanning the gap. Germline values: CDR1 MNHNY, CDR2 SVGAGI (reference sequence). The CDR3 runs 16 residues. The CDR3 is CASRLGGRGGANVLTF. DNA for the CDR3: TGTGCCAGCAGGTTGGGGGGGCGAGGTGGGGCCAACGTCCTGACTTTC.

The chain recombines TRBV10-3 with TRBJ2-5; possibly TRBD2 for D (6 bases). The CDR3 has 13 amino acids. The germline V gene encodes CDR1 ENHRY and CDR2 SYGVKD. V was trimmed by 9 bases and J by 0 bases, leaving 11 bases between them. The CDR3 here is CAIRDSHQETQYF. DNA of the CDR3: TGTGCCATTAGGGACTCGCACCAAGAGACCCAGTACTTC.

The gene calls are TRBV28 and TRBJ1-2; TRBD1 aligns across 7 bases. The CDR3 has 12 amino acids. Germline V CDR1 and CDR2: MDHEN, SYDVKM. Unmatched junction bases numbered 3, after V lost 4 bases and J lost 7 bases. The CDR3, as DNA: TGTGCCAGCAGTTCGACAGGGCTTGGCTACACCTTC. Translating gives CASSSTGLGYTF.

DNA of the CDR3: TGTGCCAGCAGCTTGGGAGTTTACCCAACCTACGAGCAGTACTTC. This encodes CASSLGVYPTYEQYF. This sequence joins TRBV5-6 and TRBJ2-7; D is unclear. Trimming shortened V by 0 bases and J by 2 bases, and 12 bases separated the two germline ends. In germline, CDR1 is SGHDT, CDR2 YYEEEE. The CDR3 runs to 15 residues.

The rearrangement uses TRBV5-4 and TRBJ2-2; 10 positions match TRBD2. J was trimmed by 5 bases and V by 4 bases; bases with no gene match: 8. CDR3 length: 16 residues. The germline gives CDR1 SGHNT, CDR2 YYREEE (reference sequence). CDR3 region: CASSPLAGVRTGELFF. DNA of the CDR3: TGTGCCAGCAGCCCCCTAGCGGGAGTCCGGACCGGGGAGCTGTTTTTT.

The gene calls are TRBV5-1 and TRBJ1-1, with D possibly TRBD1 on 5 matching bases. Trimming cost V 5 bases and J 2 bases, with 13 bases left between them. Germline V gene lookup returns CDR1 SGHRS and CDR2 YFSETQ. The CDR3 covers 14 residues. Here the CDR3 reads CASRSGTGNTEAFF. CDR3 coding DNA: TGCGCCAGCAGGTCCGGGACGGGCAACACTGAAGCTTTCTTT.

The chain combines TRBV7-2 with TRBJ2-5; no clear D gene. This CDR3 region has 13 residues. Germline CDR1 reads SGHTA; CDR2 reads FQGNSA. Trimming left V 1 base short and J 1 base short, with 4 bases between. In DNA, the CDR3 is TGTGCCAGCAGCTTAGAACTCCAAGAGACCCAGTACTTC. This translates into CASSLELQETQYF.

The rearrangement links TRBV7-8 to TRBJ2-7, with D unclear. Germline assignment: CDR1 SGHVS and CDR2 FQNEAQ. This CDR3 comprises 12 residues. Trimming shortened V by 3 bases and J by 2 bases, and 5 bases separated the two germline ends. The DNA for the CDR3 is TGTGCCAGCAGCTTGAGTCCCTACGAGCAGTACTTC. Residues: CASSLSPYEQYF. The whole variable domain, remainder taken from reference TRBV7-8 and TRBJ2-7, is GAGVSQSPRYKVAKRGQDVALRCDPISGHVSLFWYQQALGQGPEFLTYFQNEAQLDKSGLPSDRFFAERPEGSVSTLKIQRTQQEDSAVYLCASSLSPYEQYFGPGTRLTVT.

The chain employs TRBV4-3 and TRBJ1-1; D gene unclear. V lost 0 bases to trimming and J lost 7 bases, with 6 bases between them. CDR1 and CDR2 from the germline V gene are LGHNA and YSLEER. This CDR3 is built from 12 residues. CDR3 protein: CASSQDSGEAFF. DNA for the CDR3: TGCGCCAGCAGCCAAGACAGCGGTGAAGCTTTCTTT.

V is TRBV29-1 and J is TRBJ2-5; 10 nucleotides agree with TRBD2. CDR1 SQVTM and CDR2 ANQGSEA come from the germline V gene. J lost 2 bases, V lost 3 bases, and 15 bases had no gene match. This CDR3 is built from 18 residues. CDR3 amino acids: CSVDGWARAGLAQETQYF. In DNA, the CDR3 is TGCAGCGTTGACGGTTGGGCCCGGGCGGGACTAGCGCAAGAGACCCAGTACTTC.

V usage is TRBV7-2 and J usage is TRBJ2-3, with TRBD1 matching 9 bases. The CDR3 is 14 amino acids. The germline V gene encodes CDR1 SGHTA and CDR2 FQGNSA. V was clipped by 5 bases and J by 4 bases; unmatched bases: 4. The CDR3 DNA sequence: TGTGCCAGCAGCCAGGACAGGGGAGCAGATACGCAGTATTTT. Its translation is CASSQDRGADTQYF.

As concerns this clone: This CDR3 is also generated by other DNA sequences in the sample. The gene calls are TRBV18 and TRBJ2-5; D is unresolved. CDR3 length: 11 amino acids. The V gene's germline CDR1 is KGHSH and CDR2 LQKENI. V dropped 6 bases and J dropped 4 bases, with 6 bases sitting between them. The CDR3 nucleotides are TGTGCCAGCTCTCCAAGAGAGACCCAGTACTTC. It translates to CASSPRETQYF. The entire variable domain, with the rest obtained from reference TRBV18 and TRBJ2-5, is as follows: NAGVMQNPRHLVRRRGQEARLRCSPMKGHSHVYWYRQLPEEGLKFMVYLQKENIIDESGMPKERFSAEFPKEGPSILRIQQVVRGDSAAYFCASSPRETQYFGPGTRLLVL.

V usage is TRBV7-9 and J usage is TRBJ2-7; TRBD1 matches at 7 bases. The germline CDR1 and CDR2 sequences are SEHNR and FQNEAQ (reference sequence). V lost 10 bases, J lost 2 bases, and 11 bases stayed unmatched. The CDR3 covers 14 residues. CDR3 DNA: TGTGCCACCCATCCCGGGACAGCGACCTACGAGCAGTACTTC. Translating it yields CATHPGTATYEQYF.

V and J are TRBV7-9 and TRBJ2-7, with D possibly TRBD2 on 6 matching bases. The CDR3 consists of 14 residues. Trimming left V 5 bases short and J 1 base short, with 12 bases between. Germline V gene sequence: CDR1 SEHNR, CDR2 FQNEAQ (reference sequence). CDR3 in amino acids: CASSPGLTSYEQYF. CDR3 nucleotide sequence: TGTGCCAGCAGCCCGGGACTGACTTCCTACGAGCAGTACTTC.